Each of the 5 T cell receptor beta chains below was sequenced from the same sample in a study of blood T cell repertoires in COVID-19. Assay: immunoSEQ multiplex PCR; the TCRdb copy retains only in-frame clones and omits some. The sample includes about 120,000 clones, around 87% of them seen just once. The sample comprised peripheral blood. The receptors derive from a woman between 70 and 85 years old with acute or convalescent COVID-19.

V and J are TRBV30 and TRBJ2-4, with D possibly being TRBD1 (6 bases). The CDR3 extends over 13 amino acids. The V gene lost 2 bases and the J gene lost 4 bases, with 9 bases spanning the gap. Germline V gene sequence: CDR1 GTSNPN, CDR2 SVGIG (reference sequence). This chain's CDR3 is CAWSTQGKNIQYF. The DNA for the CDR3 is TGTGCCTGGAGTACCCAGGGGAAAAACATTCAGTACTTC.

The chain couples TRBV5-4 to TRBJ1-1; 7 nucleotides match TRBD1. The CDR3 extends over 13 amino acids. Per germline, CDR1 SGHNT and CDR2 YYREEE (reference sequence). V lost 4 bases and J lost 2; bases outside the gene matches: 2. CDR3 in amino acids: CASSRDSNTEAFF. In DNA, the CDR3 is TGTGCCAGCAGCCGGGACAGCAACACTGAAGCTTTCTTT.

The CDR3 DNA is TGTGCCAGCAGCCCCCGGGGTCTTAATGAAAAACTGTTTTTT. Protein: CASSPRGLNEKLFF. V usage is TRBV6-2 or TRBV6-3 and J usage is TRBJ1-4; D not certain. The CDR3 length is 14 residues. Germline CDR1 MNHEY, CDR2 SVGEGT. Trimming shortened V by 6 bases and J by 4 bases, and 12 bases separated the two germline ends.

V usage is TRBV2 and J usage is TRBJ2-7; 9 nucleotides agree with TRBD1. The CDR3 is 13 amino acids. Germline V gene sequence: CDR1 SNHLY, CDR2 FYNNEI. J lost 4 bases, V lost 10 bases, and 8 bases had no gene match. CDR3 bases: TGTGCCACTACAGGGGGCCTTACATACGAGCAGTACTTC. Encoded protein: CATTGGLTYEQYF.

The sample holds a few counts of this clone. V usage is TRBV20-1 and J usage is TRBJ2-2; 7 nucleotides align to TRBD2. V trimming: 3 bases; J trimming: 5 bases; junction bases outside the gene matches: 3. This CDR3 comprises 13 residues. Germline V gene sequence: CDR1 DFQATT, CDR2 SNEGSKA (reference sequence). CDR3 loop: CSASQGGTGELFF. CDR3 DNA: TGCAGTGCTAGTCAGGGAGGGACCGGGGAGCTGTTTTTT.